This record covers a single T cell receptor beta chain. This clonotype occurred many times. Its target antigen remains unknown. Nothing much larger sits one base from this clone, and base qualities are not available. This sample stems from a study of regulatory T cells in long-lasting Graves disease (dated by TCRdb to about 2021). A note on the overall study: Patients with newly diagnosed Graves' disease had been on antithyroid drugs for under 3 months. Peripheral blood TCR sequencing and RNA sequencing compared persistent Graves' disease patients with newly diagnosed Graves' disease patients. The study took place in China and was registered as a clinical trial. A total of some 33 samples were covered by TCR sequencing, comprising approximately 13 persistent and roughly 20 newly diagnosed Graves' disease patients.

The research as a whole found: More public clonotypes were shared among persistent patients (more than 2,500) than among newly diagnosed patients (more than 950). Only peripheral blood was studied, because thyroid tissue, the primary lesion, was inaccessible. As a limitation, the authors acknowledged that the small sample size may reduce accuracy. Preferential use of TRBV28, TRBJ1-2 and TRBJ2-5 was observed in persistent disease, whereas TRBV20-1 and TRBJ2-1 were favored in newly diagnosed disease. Sequencing and analysis were restricted to the TCR beta chain. Compared with newly diagnosed patients, persistent Graves' disease patients had lower TCR Shannon entropy and fewer highly expanded clones, which suggests clonal expansion.

Reading the label with the study, this specimen's time point is: newly diagnosed GD, antithyroid drugs for less than 3 months. For both TCR sequencing and RNA sequencing, RNA was extracted from PBMCs using TRIzol. Graves' disease was diagnosed according to American Thyroid Association guidelines. Patients were recruited from an endocrinology department in Xi'an, China. From each patient, 7.5 to 9.5 milliliters of peripheral blood was collected into an EDTA anticoagulant tube. PBMCs were isolated by Ficoll Paque Plus density gradient separation without further T cell sorting. RNA quality was checked with an Agilent 2100 Bioanalyzer and agarose gel, and concentration with a NanoDrop 2000. At the junction V is shortened by 2 bases and J by 4 bases; bases outside the gene matches: 7. CDR1 and CDR2, per the germline V gene, are SGHVS and FQNEAQ. Measured from the cysteine to the phenylalanine, the CDR3 is 16 residues long. Only CDR3 DNA is held: 48 bases, read in frame from base 1.

Library generation was performed with multiplex PCR. For sequencing, an Illumina HiSeq 4000 was employed. CDR3 regions were amplified by Arm-PCR with iRepertoire HTBI primers to construct TCR beta libraries. Before sequencing, the PCR products went through gel purification. Regarding the original processing steps: Gene usage analysis of CDR3 amino acid clonotypes used the 60 to 80 TRBV and 12 to 15 TRBJ segments found across samples. COPE and FqMerger were used to merge the filtered high-quality paired reads into contigs. BLAST was used to align contigs to the IMGT TRBV, TRBD and TRBJ reference genes, and CDR3 was defined following IMGT. Highly expanded clones were defined as clonotypes with a frequency above 0.1%. Shannon entropy served as the measure of repertoire diversity, while the Gini coefficient captured V-J evenness. A clonotype was considered public if more than one individual shared it. Using fastp trimming at Q25 and MiXCR clonotype assembly, TCRdb reanalyzed the public sequencing data and kept in-frame beta chains. CDR3 protein sequences are deduplicated, and each keeps its most common genes and DNA. The V and J calls, along with clone size, are taken from TCRdb and not from the paper's own processing. This sample has approximately 350,000 distinct CDR3 sequences in its table, and about an eighth of those were observed once. The ten most abundant clones make up under 20% of the sample.

The same data also went into a second study, on T cells in Graves' hyperthyroidism and ophthalmopathy. From that second study: A patient counted as having stable Graves' hyperthyroidism if no progression to ophthalmopathy occurred over 18 months of follow-up. Hyperthyroidism patients were aged 18 to 65 years and newly diagnosed, with disease duration of less than 2 months. Exclusion was applied to patients with uncontrolled infections, other autoimmune diseases, pregnancy or lactation. Clinical symptoms, serum thyroxine and TRAb, thyroid ultrasound, and orbital computed tomography formed the basis for the diagnoses. A first-round RT-PCR of the TCR CDR3 used the HTBI primer set with the Qiagen OneStep RT-PCR kit. Blood samples also contained most of the expanded thyroid clonotypes (frequency above 0.001), which suggests that blood repertoires may reflect thyroid immune responses. A 13 V-J signature model separated ophthalmopathy from stable hyperthyroidism, with nearly 90% sensitivity and roughly 81% specificity in cross-validation and 80%/75% in testing. In validation, the model predicted progression to ophthalmopathy a median of 6.5 months before onset, with roughly 70% sensitivity and about 72% specificity. To identify distinguishing TCR V-J signatures, a discovery cohort of around 100 patients was used, comprising 43 with Graves' ophthalmopathy and 55 to 65 with stable Graves' hyperthyroidism. Prospective prediction of ophthalmopathy was tested in an independent validation cohort of under 20 hyperthyroidism patients and roughly 16 patients who later progressed to ophthalmopathy. The 75 to 100 discovery patients were divided at random into training and test sets in a 7:3 ratio. The study also compared thyroid tissue and blood T-cell repertoires from about six Graves' hyperthyroidism patients. After blood sampling, hyperthyroidism patients were treated with methimazole at a starting dose of 30 mg daily, and ophthalmopathy patients were treated with high-dose intravenous methylprednisolone. A second multiplex PCR round built the libraries, followed by size selection and purification. Paired-end sequencing of the libraries was performed with 100 bp reads on an Illumina HiSeq2000. SOAPnuke was used to process the raw data, with reads discarded if the reads contained adapters or uncalled bases, had a mean Phred below 15, or lacked an exact constant-primer or identifier match. COPE v1.2.5 was used to merge the high-quality paired reads, and each unique nucleotide sequence was defined as a clonotype. Clonotypes were aligned to IMGT TRBV, TRBD and TRBJ reference segments using MiTCR v1.1. Analysis was restricted to V-J combinations with a frequency above 0.0001, which covered roughly 99% of repertoires. The TCS score was defined as the ratio of F50 (clonal expansion) to E x V (chaos), calculated using BLOSUM62-based TCRdist between CDR3 peptides within each V-J. Welch's t-statistics and random forest reduced around 520 V-J features to about 12, which were used in a naive Bayes classifier (R e1071). Sample size was not statistically predetermined, and investigators were not blinded to group allocation. The paper describes TCR Vbeta CDR3 sequencing of 135 peripheral blood samples, made up of 43 ophthalmopathy patients, approximately 76 hyperthyroidism patients and about 17 progressor patients.

The chain is made from TRBV7-8 and TRBJ2-1; a stretch of 8 junction bases matches TRBD2. The sequence derives from a woman aged 18-29 years with Graves disease. Donor details come from another sample of the same person, matched by shared clones. Sample: peripheral blood mononuclear cells (PBMCs), taken at new diagnosis, from a patient treated with antithyroid drugs. The bases are TGTGCCAGCAGCTTAACACCGGGGGGGCTTTACAATGAGCAGTTCTTC. This gives the protein CASSLTPGGLYNEQFF.